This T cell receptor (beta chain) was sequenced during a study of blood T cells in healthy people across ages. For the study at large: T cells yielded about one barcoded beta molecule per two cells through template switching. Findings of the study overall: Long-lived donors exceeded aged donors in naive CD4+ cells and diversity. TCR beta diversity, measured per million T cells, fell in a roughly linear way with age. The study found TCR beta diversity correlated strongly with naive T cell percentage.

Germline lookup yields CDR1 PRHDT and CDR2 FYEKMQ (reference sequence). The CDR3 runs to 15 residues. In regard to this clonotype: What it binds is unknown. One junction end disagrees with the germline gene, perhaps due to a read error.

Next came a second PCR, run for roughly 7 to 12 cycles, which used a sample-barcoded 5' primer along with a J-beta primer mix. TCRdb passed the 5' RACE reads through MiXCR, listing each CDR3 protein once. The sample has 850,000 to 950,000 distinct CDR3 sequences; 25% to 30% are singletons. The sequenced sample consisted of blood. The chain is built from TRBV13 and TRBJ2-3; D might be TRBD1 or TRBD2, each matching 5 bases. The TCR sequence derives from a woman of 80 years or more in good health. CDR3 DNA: TGTGCCAGCAGTTTAGGGGACCTGAAAACAGATACGCAGTATTTT. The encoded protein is CASSLGDLKTDTQYF.